The present T cell receptor (beta chain) was sequenced within a study of T cells in Graves' hyperthyroidism and ophthalmopathy (dated by TCRdb to between 2018 and 2020). Context from the whole study: Peripheral blood was collected at initial diagnosis, before any treatment. TCR V-J signatures able to tell the groups apart were searched for in a discovery cohort of 95 to 100 patients, of whom 40 to 45 had Graves' ophthalmopathy and roughly 59 had stable Graves' hyperthyroidism. An independent validation cohort of some 18 hyperthyroidism patients and some 15 patients who later progressed to ophthalmopathy tested prospective prediction of ophthalmopathy. The 100 or so discovery patients were divided at random into training and test sets in a 7:3 ratio. In roughly six Graves' hyperthyroidism patients, the study also compared T-cell repertoires from thyroid tissue with T-cell repertoires from blood. Once sampling was done, hyperthyroidism patients were given methimazole at a starting dose of 30 mg daily, whereas ophthalmopathy patients were given high-dose intravenous methylprednisolone. TCR Vbeta CDR3 sequencing of around 130 peripheral blood samples (43 ophthalmopathy, 75 or so hyperthyroidism and roughly 17 progressor patients) is reported in the paper. Results and caveats for the whole study, not just this receptor: In validation, the model predicted progression to ophthalmopathy a median of around six months before onset, with about 67% sensitivity and roughly 79% specificity. Sample size was not statistically predetermined, and investigators were not blinded to group allocation. A model built on a 13 V-J signature distinguished ophthalmopathy from stable hyperthyroidism, reaching about 89% sensitivity and about 81% specificity in cross-validation and 80%/75% in testing. Most expanded thyroid clonotypes (frequency above 0.001) were also found in blood, which suggests that blood repertoires may mirror thyroid immune responses.

This clonotype was counted ten times or more. Its binding antigen is unknown. The input lacks base qualities; no much larger clone sits a single base away. V is pruned by 3 bases and J by 6 bases, leaving 5 bases of the junction without a gene match. CDR1 and CDR2 were assigned from the germline V gene (reference sequence) as DFQATT and SNEGSKA. Measured from the cysteine to the phenylalanine, the CDR3 is 13 residues long. Here the CDR3 DNA is all that survives: 39 bases in frame from base 1. Amplification of TCR beta CDR3 regions was carried out from RNA transcripts. For the first round of RT-PCR on the TCR CDR3, the HTBI primer set was used together with the Qiagen OneStep RT-PCR kit. Libraries were constructed in a second round of multiplex PCR, after which size selection and purification were performed. The libraries were sequenced on an Illumina HiSeq2000 using paired-end 100 bp reads. The published analysis was carried out like this. SOAPnuke was used to process the raw data, removing reads that contained adapters or uncalled bases, had a mean Phred below 15, or lacked an exact match to the constant primer or identifier. COPE v1.2.5 was used to merge high-quality paired reads, and clonotypes were defined as unique nucleotide sequences. Clonotypes were aligned to IMGT TRBV, TRBD and TRBJ reference segments using MiTCR v1.1. The analysis included only V-J combinations with a frequency above 0.0001, which together covered 99.2% of the repertoires. A TCS score was defined as the ratio between F50 (clonal expansion) and ExV (chaos), using BLOSUM62-based TCRdist between CDR3 peptides within each V-J. Welch's t-statistics and random forest reduced approximately 520 V-J features to 13, which were used in a naive Bayes classifier (R e1071). Through fastp at Q25 and MiXCR, TCRdb rebuilt clones from the public reads, retaining in-frame beta chains. Each CDR3 protein gets just one entry, which takes the most common genes and DNA from the rows behind it. What appears here as the V and J calls and clone size reflects TCRdb's work, not the paper's. Recorded for this sample are approximately 530,000 distinct CDR3 sequences; nearly 20% of them occurred a single time. The top ten clonotypes cover less than 55% of the sample.

Ophthalmopathy patients had moderately to severely active disease, with a Clinical Activity Score of 3 or more, a NOSPECS grade of 4 or more, and a disease duration of less than 3 months. Patients with uncontrolled infections, other autoimmune diseases, pregnancy or lactation were excluded. Diagnoses were established on the basis of clinical symptoms, serum thyroxine and TRAb, thyroid ultrasound, and orbital computed tomography. PBMCs were separated from roughly 10 ml of fresh peripheral blood using Ficoll-Paque density gradient centrifugation. Total RNA was extracted using Trizol reagent, and RNA quality was assessed on an Agilent 2100 Bioanalyzer.

The sequence links TRBV20-1 to TRBJ1-1, and 9 junctional nucleotides match TRBD1. This TCR derives from a man in his forties with Graves' ophthalmopathy. Input material: blood. The sequenced DNA is TGCAGTGCTAGTAATGGGGACAGGGCTGAAGCTTTCTTT. Protein translation: CSASNGDRAEAFF.